Given below is one T cell receptor beta chain in context. Its antigen is undetermined. These data come from a study of T cell responses to AZD1222 COVID-19 vaccine. Germline V gives CDR1 MDHEN, CDR2 SYDVKM. V dropped 4 bases and J dropped 1 base, with 13 bases sitting between them. CDR3 length: 15 residues. Findings and caveats of the study: Repertoires were obtained only post-peak T cell response. The reported proportion of spike-specific TCRs targeting unmutated variant regions was nearly half. Only 5 to 7 AZD1222 recipients were seropositive at baseline.

This table comes from immunoSEQ multiplex PCR, and its TCRdb copy is limited to in-frame clones, with some not included. The data contain 130,000 to 150,000 clones, about 92% of them singletons. The chain combines TRBV28 with TRBJ1-1; D uncertain. The starting material was peripheral blood, obtained after recovery from COVID-19. This clonotype was obtained from an adult who had recovered from COVID-19. The CDR3, as DNA: TGTGCCAGCAGTTCGAACCCCCGCAAGAACACTGAAGCTTTCTTT. It specifies CASSSNPRKNTEAFF.